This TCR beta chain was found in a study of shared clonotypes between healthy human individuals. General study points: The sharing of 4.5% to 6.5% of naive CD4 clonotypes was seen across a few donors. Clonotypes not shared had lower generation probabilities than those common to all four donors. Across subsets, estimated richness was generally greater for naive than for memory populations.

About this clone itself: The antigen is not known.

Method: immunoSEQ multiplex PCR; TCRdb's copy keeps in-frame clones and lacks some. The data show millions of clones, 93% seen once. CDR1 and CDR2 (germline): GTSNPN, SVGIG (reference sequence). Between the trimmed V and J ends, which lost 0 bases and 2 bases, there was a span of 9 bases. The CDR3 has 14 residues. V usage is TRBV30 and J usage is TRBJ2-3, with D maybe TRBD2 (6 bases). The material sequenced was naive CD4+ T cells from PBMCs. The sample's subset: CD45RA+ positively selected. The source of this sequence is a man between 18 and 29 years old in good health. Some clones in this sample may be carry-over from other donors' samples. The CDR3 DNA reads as TGTGCCTGGAGTGTACTAGCTTACACAGATACGCAGTATTTT. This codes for CAWSVLAYTDTQYF.